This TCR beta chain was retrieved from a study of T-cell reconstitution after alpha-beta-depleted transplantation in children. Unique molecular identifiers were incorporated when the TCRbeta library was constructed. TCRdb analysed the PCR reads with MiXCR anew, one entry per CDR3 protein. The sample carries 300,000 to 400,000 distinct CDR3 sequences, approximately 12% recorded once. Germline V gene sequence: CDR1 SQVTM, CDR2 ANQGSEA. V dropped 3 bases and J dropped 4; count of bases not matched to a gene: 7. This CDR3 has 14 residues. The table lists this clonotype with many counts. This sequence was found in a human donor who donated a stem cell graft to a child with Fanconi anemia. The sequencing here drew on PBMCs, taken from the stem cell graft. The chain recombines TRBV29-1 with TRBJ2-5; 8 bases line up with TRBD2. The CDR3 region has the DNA TGCAGCGTTGATCCCAGCGGGGGTGGAGAGACCCAGTACTTC. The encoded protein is CSVDPSGGGETQYF.